This T cell receptor beta chain derives from a study of blood T cell repertoires in COVID-19. V shed 6 bases and J 4 bases; nucleotides not matched to a gene: 5. The CDR3 sequence is 13 residues long. Germline V CDR1 and CDR2: SGHDN, FVKESK. The table came from immunoSEQ multiplex PCR; TCRdb's copy has only in-frame clones and leaves some out. The table lists roughly 35,000 clones, around 85% of them singletons. Sequences were obtained from peripheral blood. This chain connects TRBV14 to TRBJ1-2; 7 bases are a match to TRBD1. The clonotype comes from a man older than 75 with active or convalescent COVID-19. The CDR3 loop is CASSRDRAYGYTF. CDR3 DNA sequence: TGTGCCAGCAGTCGAGACAGGGCCTATGGCTACACCTTC.